This T cell receptor (beta chain) was captured by sequencing in a study of blood T cell repertoires in COVID-19. CDR1 and CDR2 from the germline V gene are MDHEN and SYDVKM. The CDR3 sequence is 15 residues long. Trimming took 5 bases from V and 11 from J, leaving 19 bases between them. This clone was found once. Using immunoSEQ multiplex PCR, the repertoire was profiled, and TCRdb retains in-frame clones only, with some absent. Of roughly 230,000 clones listed, roughly 85% were seen once; the top ten hold 4.5% to 6%. The receptor was isolated from a man in his fifties or sixties with COVID-19, enrolled during active disease. Sequencing used peripheral blood. J is TRBJ1-6 and V is TRBV28; D might be TRBD1 (5 bases). In nucleotides, the CDR3 is TGTGCCAGCAGTCCTCCTCAGCGGGGCCTCGCACCCCTCCACTTT. It translates to CASSPPQRGLAPLHF. The variable domain in full, completed from reference TRBV28 and TRBJ1-6, reads DVKVTQSSRYLVKRTGEKVFLECVQDMDHENMFWYRQDPGLGLRLIYFSYDVKMKEKGDIPEGYSVSREKKERFSLILESASTNQTSMYLCASSPPQRGLAPLHFGNGTRLTVT.